This TCR beta chain was sequenced for a study of T cells in Graves' hyperthyroidism and ophthalmopathy. This clonotype has a count of ten or more. Its antigen is not identified. The CDR3 extends over 15 amino acids. V was cut by 5 bases and J by 2 bases, with 15 bases left in between. CDR1 MNHEY and CDR2 SVGEGT come from the germline V gene. Exclusion of a patient resulted from uncontrolled infection, other autoimmune disease, pregnancy or lactation. Based on clinical symptoms, serum thyroxine and TRAb, thyroid ultrasound and orbital computed tomography, diagnoses were reached. RNA transcripts yielded amplified TCR beta CDR3 regions. Carried out on the TCR CDR3, a first-round RT-PCR used the HTBI primer set. Each CDR3 protein gets one entry after TCRdb re-called the multiplex PCR reads with MiXCR. Of over 150,000 distinct CDR3 sequences listed, approximately 15% are singletons. Study results and limitations: In blood, most of the thyroid clonotypes expanded above 0.001 were also present. From stable hyperthyroidism, ophthalmopathy was separated by a 13 V-J model.

The material sequenced was blood. V usage is TRBV6-2 or TRBV6-3 and J usage is TRBJ2-5; D unresolved. The TCR comes from a woman in her forties or fifties with Graves' hyperthyroidism. In nucleotides, the CDR3 is TGTGCCAGCAGTACCTTCCAGGTGGGTCAAGAGACCCAGTACTTC. Translation: CASSTFQVGQETQYF.